These 16 T cell receptor beta chains originate from one sample sequenced in a study of control samples from healthy donors and cancer patients. The assay was immunoSEQ multiplex PCR, and TCRdb's table has in-frame clones only and misses some. The sample shows roughly 76,000 clones, roughly 93% of them seen only once. The sample consisted of PBMCs. Source of these receptors: a woman between 40 and 55 years old with lung cancer.

The chain employs TRBV3-1 (or the pseudogene TRBV3-2) and TRBJ1-3, with no clear D. CDR1 LGHDT and CDR2 YNNKEL come from the germline V gene (reference sequence). CDR3 length: 13 residues. V shed 0 bases and J shed 4 bases, with 4 bases lying between them. The CDR3 loop is CASSQDEGNTIYF. DNA for the CDR3: TGTGCCAGCAGCCAAGACGAGGGAAACACCATATATTTT.

This rearrangement joins TRBV18 to TRBJ1-1; D possibly corresponds to TRBD1 (6 bases). The CDR3 length is 15 residues. Deletions cut 6 bases from V and 1 base from J, with 15 bases between. Germline V CDR1 and CDR2: KGHSH, LQKENI. For the CDR3, the DNA is TGTGCCAGCTCCCAAACAGGGATCGCGAACACTGAAGCTTTCTTT. It codes for CASSQTGIANTEAFF.

The V call is TRBV11-3, the J call TRBJ2-7; 7 nucleotides match TRBD2. This CDR3 comprises 15 residues. Germline values: CDR1 SGHNT, CDR2 YENEEA. After removal of 5 bases from V and 2 bases from J, the junction contained 9 bases not matched to a gene. The CDR3 DNA sequence: TGTGCCAGCAGCCCTGGATGGGCGGGGGCCTACGAGCAGTACTTC. It codes for CASSPGWAGAYEQYF.

The chain links TRBV28 to TRBJ2-2; D ambiguous. There are 13 residues in the CDR3. The germline V and J ends were trimmed by 4 bases and 6 bases, with 9 bases remaining between them. Germline assignment: CDR1 MDHEN and CDR2 SYDVKM. The CDR3 spells CASSSTESGELFF. CDR3 DNA sequence: TGTGCCAGCAGTTCTACAGAATCCGGGGAGCTGTTTTTT.

The chain employs TRBV14 and TRBJ1-4; 7 nucleotides align to TRBD1. Losses at the gene ends were 4 bases for V and 8 bases for J; bases not matched to a gene: 7. CDR1 and CDR2 from the germline V gene are SGHDN and FVKESK. CDR3 size: 14 residues. The CDR3 DNA sequence: TGTGCCAGCAGCCCTAGACAGGGTAACGAAAAACTGTTTTTT. Its protein product is CASSPRQGNEKLFF. The whole variable domain, filled in from reference TRBV14 and TRBJ1-4, reads EAGVTQFPSHSVIEKGQTVTLRCDPISGHDNLYWYRRVMGKEIKFLLHFVKESKQDESGMPNNRFLAERTGGTYSTLKVQPAELEDSGVYFCASSPRQGNEKLFFGSGTQLSVL.

This chain connects TRBV5-1 to TRBJ1-3; D not certain. V was cut by 0 bases and J by 7 bases, with 14 bases left in between. The CDR3 contains 15 residues. CDR1 is SGHRS, CDR2 YFSETQ, per germline. CDR3 DNA sequence: TGCGCCAGCAGCTTGGTAGGGTCCCCCCTGAACACCATATATTTT. Translating it yields CASSLVGSPLNTIYF.

The chain joins TRBV11-3 to TRBJ2-7; TRBD1 might be the D (5 bases). This CDR3 is built from 13 residues. Trimming pared 0 bases from V and 5 bases from J, leaving 8 bases between. Germline values: CDR1 SGHNT, CDR2 YENEEA. The CDR3 DNA reads as TGTGCCAGCAGCTTAGATATCAGGGACGAGCAGTACTTC. As protein: CASSLDIRDEQYF.

J is TRBJ1-3 and V is TRBV7-2, with D hard to call. The length of the CDR3 is 15 residues. V was cut by 1 base and J by 0 bases, with 7 bases left in between. The germline gives CDR1 SGHTA, CDR2 FQGNSA. The CDR3 reads CASSLDGNSGNTIYF. The CDR3, as DNA: TGTGCCAGCAGCTTAGATGGAAACTCTGGAAACACCATATATTTT. Combining the CDR3 with reference TRBV7-2 and TRBJ1-3 gives the whole variable domain GAGVSQSPSNKVTEKGKDVELRCDPISGHTALYWYRQSLGQGLEFLIYFQGNSAPDKSGLPSDRFSAERTGGSVSTLTIQRTQQEDSAVYLCASSLDGNSGNTIYFGEGSWLTVV.

The chain links TRBV9 to TRBJ2-3; tentative D call: TRBD1 (6 bases). The V gene lost 0 bases and the J gene lost 1 base, with 15 bases spanning the gap. The CDR3 loop spans 17 amino acids. The germline V gene encodes CDR1 SGDLS and CDR2 YYNGEE. CDR3: CASSVETGDYRTDTQYF. The CDR3 nucleotides are TGTGCCAGCAGCGTAGAGACAGGCGATTATCGCACAGATACGCAGTATTTT.

The chain employs TRBV5-1 and TRBJ2-5; 9 bases agree with TRBD2. CDR1 and CDR2 from the germline V gene are SGHRS and YFSETQ. V lost 7 bases and J lost 4; bases outside the gene matches: 5. This CDR3 is 13 amino acids long. The CDR3 sequence is CASRQGLAETQYF. The CDR3 nucleotides are TGCGCCAGCCGACAGGGACTAGCAGAGACCCAGTACTTC.

The chain employs TRBV4-1 and TRBJ2-5; TRBD2 aligns across 7 bases. The ends lost 0 bases at V and 6 bases at J; junction bases unmatched: 7. Per the germline V gene, CDR1 is MGHRA and CDR2 is YSYEKL. There are 15 residues in the CDR3. This CDR3 reads CASSQDPVGGKTQYF. The CDR3 DNA follows: TGCGCCAGCAGCCAAGATCCGGTCGGGGGGAAGACCCAGTACTTC.

The chain employs TRBV5-1 and TRBJ1-1; TRBD1 matches 8 bases. Unmatched junction bases numbered 3, after V lost 0 bases and J lost 2 bases. From germline, CDR1 is SGHRS and CDR2 YFSETQ. The CDR3 totals 15 residues. CDR3 in DNA: TGCGCCAGCAGCTTGGGGACAGGGACAAACACTGAAGCTTTCTTT. It translates to CASSLGTGTNTEAFF.

The V and J genes are TRBV7-9 and TRBJ1-2; no clear D gene. Trimming pared 4 bases from V and 4 bases from J, leaving 19 bases between. The germline V gene encodes CDR1 SEHNR and CDR2 FQNEAQ (reference sequence). This CDR3 has 16 residues. The CDR3 here is CASSSEGLGPIYGYTF. DNA of the CDR3: TGTGCCAGCAGCTCAGAGGGCTTAGGGCCCATCTATGGCTACACCTTC.

This chain links TRBV19 with TRBJ2-3, with 11 positions matching TRBD2. Germline V lookup: CDR1 LNHDA, CDR2 SQIVND (reference sequence). Germline trimming cut 5 bases from V and 5 bases from J; bases unmatched to any gene: 12. The CDR3 loop spans 17 amino acids. In DNA form, the CDR3 reads TGTGCCAGTAGTTATAATAGCGGGGGGGCCTGGCAAGATACGCAGTATTTT. This encodes CASSYNSGGAWQDTQYF.

This sequence joins TRBV4-1 and TRBJ1-2; 9 bases are a match to TRBD1. The V gene end was trimmed by 4 bases and the J gene end by 3 bases; junction bases not matched to a gene: 3. CDR1 MGHRA and CDR2 YSYEKL come from the germline V gene. The CDR3 extends over 14 amino acids. The CDR3 nucleotides are TGCGCCAGCAGCCCGGACAGGGGCGACTATGGCTACACCTTC. It is translated as CASSPDRGDYGYTF.

The chain employs TRBV7-9 and TRBJ2-1, with D possibly being TRBD1 or TRBD2 (5 bases each). CDR3 size: 12 residues. V gave up 4 bases and J gave up 13 bases, with 14 bases separating them. Germline CDR1 reads SEHNR; CDR2 reads FQNEAQ (reference sequence). CDR3 region: CASSSEDTFQFF. The CDR3 DNA follows: TGTGCCAGCAGCTCGGAGGACACTTTCCAGTTCTTC.